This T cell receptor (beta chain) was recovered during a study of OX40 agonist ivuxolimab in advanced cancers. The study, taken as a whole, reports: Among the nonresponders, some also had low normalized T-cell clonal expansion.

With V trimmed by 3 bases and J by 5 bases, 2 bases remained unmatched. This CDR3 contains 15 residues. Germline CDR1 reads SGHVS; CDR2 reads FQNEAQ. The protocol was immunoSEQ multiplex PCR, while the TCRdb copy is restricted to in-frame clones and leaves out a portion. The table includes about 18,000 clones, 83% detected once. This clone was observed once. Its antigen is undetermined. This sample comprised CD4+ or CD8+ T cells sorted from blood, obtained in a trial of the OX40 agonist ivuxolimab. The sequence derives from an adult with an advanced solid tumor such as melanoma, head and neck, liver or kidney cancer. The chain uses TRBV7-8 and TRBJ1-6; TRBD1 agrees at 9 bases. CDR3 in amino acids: CASSLGQGHNSPLHF. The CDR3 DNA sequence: TGTGCCAGCAGCTTGGGACAGGGCCATAATTCACCCCTCCACTTT.